The sequence of this TCR beta chain was determined in a study of OX40 agonist ivuxolimab in advanced cancers. At the level of the study: Prior anti-PD-1, anti-PD-L1 or anti-CTLA-4 therapy was allowed; approximately 41% had some. General observations from the study: Researchers did not establish what antigens the expanded peripheral T cells target. Normalized T-cell clonal expansion was also low in a subset of nonresponders. Clonal expansion from baseline to week 6 occurred in both CD4+ and CD8+ T cells.

Regarding this clone: Its antigen is not known.

CDR3 length: 14 amino acids. Trimming took 2 bases from V and 7 from J, leaving 14 bases between them. Germline CDR1 MDHEN, CDR2 SYDVKM. Assay used: immunoSEQ multiplex PCR; TCRdb lists only in-frame clones, some missing. This sample carries 60,000 to 70,000 clones, around 80% of them seen once, and the ten largest clones take 5.5%. This sequence originates from an adult with an advanced solid tumor such as melanoma, head and neck, liver or kidney cancer. This material consisted of CD4+ or CD8+ T cells sorted from blood, taken in a trial of the OX40 agonist ivuxolimab. The chain employs TRBV28 and TRBJ1-1; unclear D gene. This chain's CDR3 is CASSLEVESSEAFF. In DNA form, the CDR3 reads TGTGCCAGCAGTTTAGAGGTTGAATCCAGTGAAGCTTTCTTT.